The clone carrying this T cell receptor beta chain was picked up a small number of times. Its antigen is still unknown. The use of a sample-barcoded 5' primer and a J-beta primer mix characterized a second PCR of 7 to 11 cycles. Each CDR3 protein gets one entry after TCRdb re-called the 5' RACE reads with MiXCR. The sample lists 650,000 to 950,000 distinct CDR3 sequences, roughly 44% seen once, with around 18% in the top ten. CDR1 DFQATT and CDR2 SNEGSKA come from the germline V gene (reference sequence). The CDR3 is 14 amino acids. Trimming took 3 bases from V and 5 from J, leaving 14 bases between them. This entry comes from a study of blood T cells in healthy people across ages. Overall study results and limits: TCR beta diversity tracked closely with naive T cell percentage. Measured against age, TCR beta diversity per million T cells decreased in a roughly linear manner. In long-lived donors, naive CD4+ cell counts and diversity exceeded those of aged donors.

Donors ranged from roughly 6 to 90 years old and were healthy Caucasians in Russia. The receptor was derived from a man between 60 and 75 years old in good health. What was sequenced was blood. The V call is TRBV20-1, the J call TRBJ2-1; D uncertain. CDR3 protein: CSASKGRYDNEQFF. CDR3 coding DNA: TGCAGTGCTAGTAAAGGGCGATACGACAATGAGCAGTTCTTC.